A single sample gave rise to the 3 T cell receptor beta chains below, sequenced in a study of response to subunit inactivated influenza vaccine. Each CDR3 protein is one row after TCRdb ran MiXCR on the RT-PCR reads. The sample has 500,000 to 600,000 distinct CDR3 sequences, 13% to 15% seen once. The input for sequencing was PBMCs from blood, taken 11 to 12 days after vaccination. These receptors all come from a man aged 45-60 years who received an inactivated influenza vaccine.

This clonotype was detected many times. V and J are TRBV24-1 and TRBJ2-1, with D possibly being TRBD2 (5 bases). Germline V lookup: CDR1 KGHDR, CDR2 SFDVKD. The V end was cut by 4 bases, the J end by 9 bases, with 12 bases between. This CDR3 has 13 amino acids. The CDR3 sequence: CATSEVLGGEQFF. The CDR3 nucleotides read TGTGCCACCAGTGAGGTACTAGGCGGTGAGCAGTTCTTC.

The V gene is TRBV28, the J gene TRBJ1-5, with D possibly TRBD1 on 5 matching bases. The length of the CDR3 is 15 residues. V was shortened by 3 bases and J by 0 bases, with 9 bases between the two germline ends. Germline V gene data show CDR1 as MDHEN and CDR2 as SYDVKM. The CDR3 region has the DNA TGTGCCAGCAGTTTCCGACAGCTTAGCAATCAGCCCCAGCATTTT. Amino acid sequence: CASSFRQLSNQPQHF.

The CDR3 DNA reads TGCGCCAGCAGCCCGCAGTGGGGACTACACACAGATACGCAGTATTTT. Its protein is CASSPQWGLHTDTQYF. The chain uses TRBV4-3 and TRBJ2-3; TRBD2 matches at 7 bases. V gave up 4 bases and J gave up 2 bases; unmatched junction bases: 9. The germline CDR1 and CDR2 sequences are LGHNA and YSLEER. The CDR3 totals 16 residues.